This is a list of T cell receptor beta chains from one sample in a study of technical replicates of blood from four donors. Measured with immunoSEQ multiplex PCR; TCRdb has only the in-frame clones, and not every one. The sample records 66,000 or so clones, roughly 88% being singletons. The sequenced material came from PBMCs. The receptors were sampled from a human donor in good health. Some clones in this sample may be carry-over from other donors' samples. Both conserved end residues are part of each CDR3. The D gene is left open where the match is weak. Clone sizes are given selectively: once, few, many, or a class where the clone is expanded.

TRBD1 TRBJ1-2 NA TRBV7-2 CASSRLGTGVGFPHYTF TGTGCCAGCAGCCGTCTAGGGACAGGGGTTGGATTCCCTCACTACACCTTC
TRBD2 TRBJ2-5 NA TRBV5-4 CASSVRLAGQETQYF TGTGCCAGCAGCGTGAGACTAGCGGGCCAAGAGACCCAGTACTTC
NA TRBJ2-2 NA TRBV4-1 CASSFHGELFF TGCGCCAGCAGCTTCCACGGGGAGCTGTTTTTT
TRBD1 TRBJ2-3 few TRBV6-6 CASNRDRPTDTQYF TGTGCCAGCAACCGGGACAGGCCCACAGATACGCAGTATTTT
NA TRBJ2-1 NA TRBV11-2 CASSHNNDEQFF TGTGCCAGCAGCCACAATAACGATGAGCAGTTCTTC
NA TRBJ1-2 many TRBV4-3 CASSPLGRAYGYTF TGCGCCAGCAGCCCCTTGGGGAGGGCCTATGGCTACACCTTC
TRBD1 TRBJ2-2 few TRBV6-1 CASSDGGTGNGELFF TGTGCCAGCAGTGACGGAGGGACAGGGAACGGGGAGCTGTTTTTT
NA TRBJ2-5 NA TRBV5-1 CASSSLGAAGETQYF TGCGCCAGCAGCTCCTTAGGAGCGGCGGGGGAGACCCAGTACTTC
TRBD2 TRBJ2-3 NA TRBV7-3 CASSLTAASGTTTDTQYF TGTGCCAGCAGCTTAACGGCGGCTAGCGGAACCACCACAGATACGCAGTATTTT
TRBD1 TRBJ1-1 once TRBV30 CAWSEGTGGPPEAFF TGTGCCTGGAGCGAAGGGACAGGGGGACCCCCTGAAGCTTTCTTT
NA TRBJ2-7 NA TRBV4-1 CASSQHTRSYEQYF TGCGCCAGCAGCCAACACACCCGATCATACGAGCAGTACTTC
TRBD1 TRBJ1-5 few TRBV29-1 CSVTGTGPNQPQHF TGCAGCGTGACTGGGACAGGCCCCAATCAGCCCCAGCATTTT
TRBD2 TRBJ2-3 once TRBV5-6 CASSRRTSGTDTQYF TGTGCCAGCAGCCGACGGACTAGCGGCACAGATACGCAGTATTTT
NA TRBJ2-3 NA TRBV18 CASSPSSVGTDTQYF TGTGCCAGCTCACCCTCTAGCGTCGGCACAGATACGCAGTATTTT
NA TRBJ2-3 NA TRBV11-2 CASSLGRRRSRITDTQYF TGTGCCAGCAGCTTAGGGAGACGGAGGTCTCGTATCACAGATACGCAGTATTTT
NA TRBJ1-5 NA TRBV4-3 CASSQQPMGPASNQPQHF TGCGCCAGCAGCCAGCAGCCAATGGGGCCAGCCAGCAATCAGCCCCAGCATTTT
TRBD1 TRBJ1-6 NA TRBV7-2 CASSTYPGQGTSPLHF TGTGCCAGCAGCACCTACCCGGGACAGGGTACCTCACCCCTCCACTTT
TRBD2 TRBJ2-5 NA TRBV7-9 CASSDGTSGNRMVETQYF TGTGCCAGCAGCGACGGGACTAGCGGGAACCGGATGGTAGAGACCCAGTACTTC
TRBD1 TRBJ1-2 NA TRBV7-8 CASSLTGMDGYTF TGTGCCAGCAGCTTGACAGGGATGGATGGCTACACCTTC
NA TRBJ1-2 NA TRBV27 CASSLSGGPAYGYTF TGTGCCAGCAGTTTATCCGGGGGGCCGGCCTATGGCTACACCTTC
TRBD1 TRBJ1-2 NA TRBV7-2 CASSFGIGTVYGYTF TGTGCCAGCAGCTTCGGGATAGGGACAGTCTATGGCTACACCTTC
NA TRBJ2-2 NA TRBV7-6 CASSLAGRWGELFF TGTGCCAGCAGCTTAGCTGGCCGCTGGGGGGAGCTGTTTTTT
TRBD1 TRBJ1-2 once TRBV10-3 CAIRGTVTTNYGYTF TGTGCCATCAGAGGGACAGTAACCACTAACTATGGCTACACCTTC
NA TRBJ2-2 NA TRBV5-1 CASSFGGNTGELFF TGCGCCAGCAGCTTCGGTGGGAACACCGGGGAGCTGTTTTTT
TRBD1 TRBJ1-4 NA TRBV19 CASSPGQGLGEEKLFF TGTGCCAGTAGTCCGGGACAGGGGTTGGGCGAGGAAAAACTGTTTTTT
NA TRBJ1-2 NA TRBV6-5 CASSIRGPHNYGYTF TGTGCCAGCAGCATCAGGGGCCCTCATAACTATGGCTACACCTTC
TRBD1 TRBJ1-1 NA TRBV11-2 CASSLDRDRKAFF TGTGCCAGCAGCTTAGATCGGGACAGGAAAGCTTTCTTT
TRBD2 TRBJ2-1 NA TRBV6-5 CASSYLGGSHNEQFF TGTGCCAGCAGTTACCTTGGCGGGAGTCACAATGAGCAGTTCTTC
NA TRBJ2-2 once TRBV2 CASSPAGLPTGELFF TGTGCCAGCAGTCCCGCCGGACTACCCACCGGGGAGCTGTTTTTT
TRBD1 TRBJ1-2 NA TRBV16 CASSQTGEYGYTF TGTGCCAGCAGCCAGACAGGGGAGTATGGCTACACCTTC
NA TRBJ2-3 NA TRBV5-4 CASSFQGTSTDTQYF TGTGCCAGCAGCTTCCAAGGGACTAGCACAGATACGCAGTATTTT
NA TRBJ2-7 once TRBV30 CAWSLAGAPSYEQYF TGTGCCTGGAGTTTAGCAGGGGCCCCCTCCTACGAGCAGTACTTC
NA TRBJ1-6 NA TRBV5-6 CASSLWGQIIGSYNSPLHF TGTGCCAGCAGCTTGTGGGGCCAGATTATTGGCTCCTATAATTCACCCCTCCACTTT